This T cell receptor (beta chain) was sequenced in a study of T cells after posttransplantation cyclophosphamide. Whole-study findings and limits: Tissue-infiltrating T cells from skin or gut overlapped little with blood T cells.

A marrow graft followed busulfan-fludarabine conditioning, with cyclophosphamide on days +3 and +4. This clone came up many times. Antigen unknown. Sequencing was performed with immunoSEQ multiplex PCR; in TCRdb, only in-frame clones are kept and a portion is missing. This sample has around 6,700 clones, each found more than once. The sample consisted of PBMCs, taken after an allogeneic stem cell transplant with post-transplant cyclophosphamide. The TCR sequence derives from a male patient aged 30 to 39 who received an allogeneic stem cell transplant from an unrelated donor, was CMV-positive, and had acute and chronic GVHD. The T cells may partly be graft donor cells.

The CDR3 loop is CASSITGTVHQPQHF. CDR3 coding DNA: TGTGCCAGCAGCATCACCGGCACAGTTCATCAGCCCCAGCATTTT. V and J are TRBV7-8 and TRBJ1-5; D is undetermined. The CDR3 has 15 residues. V was cut by 5 bases and J by 5 bases, with 16 bases left in between. Germline V gene sequence: CDR1 SGHVS, CDR2 FQNEAQ.